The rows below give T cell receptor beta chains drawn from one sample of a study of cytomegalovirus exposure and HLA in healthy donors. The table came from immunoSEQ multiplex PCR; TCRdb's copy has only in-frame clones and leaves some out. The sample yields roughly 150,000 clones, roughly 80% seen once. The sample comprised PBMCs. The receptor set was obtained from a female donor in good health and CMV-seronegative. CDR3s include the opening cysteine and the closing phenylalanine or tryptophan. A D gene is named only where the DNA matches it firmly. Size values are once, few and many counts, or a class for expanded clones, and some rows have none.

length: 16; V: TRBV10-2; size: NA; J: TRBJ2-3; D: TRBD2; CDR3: CATALTSGRVTDTQYF; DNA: TGCGCCACTGCCCTGACTAGCGGGAGAGTAACAGATACGCAGTATTTT
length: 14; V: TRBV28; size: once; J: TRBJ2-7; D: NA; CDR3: CASSLILVSYEQYF; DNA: TGTGCCAGCAGTTTAATTTTAGTTTCCTACGAGCAGTACTTC
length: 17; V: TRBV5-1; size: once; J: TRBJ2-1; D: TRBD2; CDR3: CASSRSGTPTRDNEQFF; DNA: TGCGCCAGCAGCCGTAGCGGGACCCCAACTCGAGACAATGAGCAGTTCTTC
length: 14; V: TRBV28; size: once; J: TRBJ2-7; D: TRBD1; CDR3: CASRVTGGFYEQYF; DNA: TGTGCCAGCAGGGTAACAGGGGGCTTTTACGAGCAGTACTTC
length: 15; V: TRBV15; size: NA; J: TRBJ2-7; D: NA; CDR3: CATSRETGYSYEQYF; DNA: TGTGCCACCAGCAGAGAGACAGGCTACTCCTACGAGCAGTACTTC
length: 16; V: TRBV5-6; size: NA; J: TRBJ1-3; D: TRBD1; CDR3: CASSRDRGTAGNTIYF; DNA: TGTGCCAGCAGCCGAGACAGGGGGACTGCGGGAAACACCATATATTTT
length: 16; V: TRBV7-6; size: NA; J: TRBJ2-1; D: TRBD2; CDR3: CASSHRGREGSNEQFF; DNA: TGTGCCAGCAGCCACCGAGGGCGGGAGGGGAGCAATGAGCAGTTCTTC
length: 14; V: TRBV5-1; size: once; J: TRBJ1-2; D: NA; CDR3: CASSLAGFEWGYTF; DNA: TGCGCCAGCAGCTTGGCCGGTTTCGAATGGGGCTACACCTTC
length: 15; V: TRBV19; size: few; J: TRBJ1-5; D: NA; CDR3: CASTPGSRGKQPQHF; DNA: TGTGCCAGTACCCCTGGGTCCCGGGGGAAACAGCCCCAGCATTTT
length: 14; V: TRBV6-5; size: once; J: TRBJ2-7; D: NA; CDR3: CASSSGRVTYEQYF; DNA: TGTGCCAGCAGTTCCGGGAGAGTCACCTACGAGCAGTACTTC
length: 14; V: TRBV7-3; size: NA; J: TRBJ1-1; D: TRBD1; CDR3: CASSPGQVGTEALF; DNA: TGTGCCAGCAGCCCGGGACAGGTTGGGACTGAAGCTTTATTT
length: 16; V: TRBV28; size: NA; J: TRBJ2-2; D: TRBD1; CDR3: CASSRRAGGGTGELFF; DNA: TGTGCCAGCAGCCGGCGGGCAGGGGGCGGGACCGGGGAGCTGTTTTTT
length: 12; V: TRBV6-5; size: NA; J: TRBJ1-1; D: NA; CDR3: CASSRLNTEAFF; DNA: TGTGCCAGCAGTCGGTTGAACACTGAAGCTTTCTTT
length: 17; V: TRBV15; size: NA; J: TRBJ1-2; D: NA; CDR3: CATSRDRGHTRGYGYTF; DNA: TGTGCCACCAGCAGAGATAGGGGCCACACAAGAGGCTATGGCTACACCTTC
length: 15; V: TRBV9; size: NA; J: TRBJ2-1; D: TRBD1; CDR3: CASTNGQGHYNEQFF; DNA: TGTGCCAGCACCAACGGACAGGGGCACTACAATGAGCAGTTCTTC
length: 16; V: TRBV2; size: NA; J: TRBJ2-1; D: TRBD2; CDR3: CASSVSGLATYNEQFF; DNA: TGTGCCAGCAGTGTATCGGGACTAGCGACGTACAATGAGCAGTTCTTC
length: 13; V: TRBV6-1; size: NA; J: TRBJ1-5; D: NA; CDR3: CASSELRGQPQHF; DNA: TGTGCCAGCAGTGAACTAAGGGGCCAGCCCCAGCATTTT
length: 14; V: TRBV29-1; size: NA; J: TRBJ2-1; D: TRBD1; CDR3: CSALGTGGVNEQFF; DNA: TGCAGCGCTCTCGGGACAGGGGGTGTAAATGAGCAGTTCTTC
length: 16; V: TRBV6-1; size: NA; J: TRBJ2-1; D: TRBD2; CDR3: CASSEVIGLAGVEQFF; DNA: TGTGCCAGCAGTGAAGTGATAGGTCTAGCGGGAGTTGAGCAGTTCTTC
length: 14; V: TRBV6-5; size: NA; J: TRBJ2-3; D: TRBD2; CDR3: CASSGLEDTDTQYF; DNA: TGTGCCAGCAGTGGACTAGAGGACACAGATACGCAGTATTTT
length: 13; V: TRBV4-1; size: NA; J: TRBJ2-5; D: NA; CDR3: CASRAAAGETQYF; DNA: TGCGCCAGCAGGGCCGCGGCGGGAGAGACCCAGTACTTC
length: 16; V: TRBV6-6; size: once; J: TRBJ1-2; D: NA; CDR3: CASSYRRTEANYGYTF; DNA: TGTGCCAGCAGTTACAGAAGGACAGAAGCTAACTATGGCTACACCTTC
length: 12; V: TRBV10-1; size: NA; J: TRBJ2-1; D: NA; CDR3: CASRYRRGEQFF; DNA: TGCGCCAGCAGGTACAGGAGGGGCGAGCAGTTCTTC
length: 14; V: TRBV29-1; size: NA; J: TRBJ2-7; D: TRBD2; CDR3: CSVALAFSSYEQYF; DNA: TGCAGCGTTGCACTAGCGTTTAGCTCCTACGAGCAGTACTTC
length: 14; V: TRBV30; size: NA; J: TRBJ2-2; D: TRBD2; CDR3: CASGLAGFTGELFF; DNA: TGTGCCTCCGGACTAGCGGGATTCACCGGGGAGCTGTTTTTT
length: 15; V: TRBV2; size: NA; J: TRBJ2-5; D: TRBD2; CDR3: CASRWTSGYQETQYF; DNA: TGTGCCAGCAGGTGGACTAGCGGGTACCAAGAGACCCAGTACTTC
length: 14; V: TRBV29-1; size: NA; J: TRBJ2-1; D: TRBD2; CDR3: CSTHGLAGGDEQFF; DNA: TGCAGCACCCACGGACTAGCGGGAGGGGATGAGCAGTTCTTC
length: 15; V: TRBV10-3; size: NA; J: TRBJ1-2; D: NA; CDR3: CAISESSLNGYGYTF; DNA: TGTGCCATCAGTGAGTCGAGCCTGAATGGCTATGGCTACACCTTC
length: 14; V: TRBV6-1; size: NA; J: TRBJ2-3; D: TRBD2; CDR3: CASSAAGGPDTQYF; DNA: TGTGCCAGCAGTGCTGCGGGAGGGCCAGATACGCAGTATTTT
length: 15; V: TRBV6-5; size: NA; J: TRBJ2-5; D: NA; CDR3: CASSYSGLAGETQYF; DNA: TGTGCCAGCAGTTACTCAGGTTTAGCCGGGGAGACCCAGTACTTC